The present T cell receptor beta chain was sequenced within a study of control samples from healthy donors and cancer patients. Measured with immunoSEQ multiplex PCR; TCRdb has only the in-frame clones, and not every one. Of approximately 170,000 clones listed, 85% to 95% were seen once; the top ten hold roughly 4%. CDR1 is SQVTM and CDR2 is ANQGSEA in the germline V gene. This CDR3 comprises 11 residues. With 3 bases removed from V and 6 bases from J, the gap between germline ends came to 8 bases. The specimen sequenced was blood. The rearrangement uses TRBV29-1 and TRBJ1-2; weak D call: TRBD1 (5 bases). The receptor was derived from a woman aged 55-69 years in good health. CDR3 coding DNA: TGCAGCGTTGAGGTGGGGCATGGCTACACCTTC. This translates into CSVEVGHGYTF.